This T cell receptor beta chain was captured in a study of blood T cell repertoires in COVID-19 (dated by TCRdb to the early 2020s). About the full investigation: Collaborator samples came from the United States, Italy and Spain and covered acute and convalescent phases of COVID-19. The repertoires were released in a freely available public database meant as a resource for research on the immune response to SARS-CoV-2. The samples were drawn from two sources: the first 160 participants of the ongoing ImmuneRACE study, and fewer than 1,500 subjects contributed by 6 global collaborators. Where HLA class I and class II types were available, the types were taken from metadata supplied by the sample provider, not from assay-based typing. The sample metadata nearly always contained a de-identified subject ID, COVID-19 status, age in years and sex. The dataset comprised deeply sampled blood TCRbeta repertoires from subjects exposed to, actively infected with, or recovered from COVID-19. The material from the prospective study consisted of cDNA or gDNA derived from T cells, B-cell-depleted T cells, or PBMCs.

Worth noting for this clone: The antigen this receptor binds is unknown. Base quality data are lacking; no much larger clone is found one base away.

The immunoSEQ Assay, a bias-controlled multiplex PCR, was used to amplify TCRbeta CDR3 regions from genomic DNA. Turning to the authors' computational methods: Nucleated cell counts per sample were estimated from amplification of reference gene primers within the assay. To quantify the absolute abundance of each unique TCRbeta CDR3 rearrangement, sequence reads were collapsed and filtered. For each sample, productive Simpson clonality was calculated by taking the square root of Simpson's diversity index across productive rearrangements. Imported from immuneACCESS, the table was reduced by TCRdb to in-frame sequences with V and J called. These copies leave out some clones; in studies compared against another copy, an unresolved V gene accounts for under half, and the cause of the remainder is not known. The V and J calls and clone size come from that table; D and trimming were worked out from the DNA. Present in this sample are approximately 230,000 clones, around 86% of which were seen just once. The ten largest account for approximately 1.6% of the sample.

Participants in the prospective study were aged roughly 18 to 89 years, lived in approximately 26 United States geographic areas, and enrolled through a virtual design. In the prospective study, participants were assigned to cohorts based on the clinical history participants reported in a screening survey and a study questionnaire. Recovered participants in ImmuneRACE Cohort 3 were defined by two consecutive negative NP/OP PCR tests, clearance by a healthcare professional, or resolution of symptoms. In the prospective study, mobile phlebotomists collected whole blood, serum and a nasopharyngeal or oropharyngeal swab from each participant. Additional blood draws and questionnaires over an approximately 2-month period could optionally be provided by prospective study participants. Prospective study blood samples were shipped either frozen or at room temperature before DNA extraction. What the study reported, not specific to this receptor: The quantity of clinical and demographic metadata differed by source and by participant and was supplied without curation.

The sequenced material came from PBMCs or T cells enriched from blood (not recorded which). The TCR was taken from a man aged 40-55 years who had recovered from COVID-19.

Here is the DNA: TGTGCCAGCAGCCAAGTGGTATCGGGCTACAATGAGCAGTTCTTC. This codes for CASSQVVSGYNEQFF. The chain links TRBV3-1 (or the pseudogene TRBV3-2) with TRBJ2-1, with the D gene not clear enough to name. Taken from cysteine to phenylalanine, the CDR3 has 15 residues. Of the read, only the CDR3 DNA is kept; its 45 bases are in frame from base 1. The germline V gene (reference sequence) sets CDR1 to LGHDT and CDR2 to YNNKEL. The junction shows trimming of 1 base on V and 3 bases on J, plus 10 bases between the germline ends.